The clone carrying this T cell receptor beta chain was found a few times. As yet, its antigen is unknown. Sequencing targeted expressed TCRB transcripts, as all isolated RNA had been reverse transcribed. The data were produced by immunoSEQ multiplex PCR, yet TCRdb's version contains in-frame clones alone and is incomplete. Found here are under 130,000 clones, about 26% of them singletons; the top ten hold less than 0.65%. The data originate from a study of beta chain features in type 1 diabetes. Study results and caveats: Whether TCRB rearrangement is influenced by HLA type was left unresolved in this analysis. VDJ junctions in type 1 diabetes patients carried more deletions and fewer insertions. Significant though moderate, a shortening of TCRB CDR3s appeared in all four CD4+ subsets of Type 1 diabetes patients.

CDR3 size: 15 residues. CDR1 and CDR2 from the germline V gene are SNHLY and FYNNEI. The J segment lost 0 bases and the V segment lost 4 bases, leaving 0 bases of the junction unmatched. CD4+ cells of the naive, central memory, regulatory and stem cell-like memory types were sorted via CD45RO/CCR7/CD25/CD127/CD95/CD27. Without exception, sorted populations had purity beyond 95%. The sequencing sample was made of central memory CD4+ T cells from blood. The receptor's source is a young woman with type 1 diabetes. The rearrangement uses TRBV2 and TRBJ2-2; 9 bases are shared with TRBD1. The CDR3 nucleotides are TGTGCCAGCAGTGGACAGGGGGCGAACACCGGGGAGCTGTTTTTT. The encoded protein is CASSGQGANTGELFF.